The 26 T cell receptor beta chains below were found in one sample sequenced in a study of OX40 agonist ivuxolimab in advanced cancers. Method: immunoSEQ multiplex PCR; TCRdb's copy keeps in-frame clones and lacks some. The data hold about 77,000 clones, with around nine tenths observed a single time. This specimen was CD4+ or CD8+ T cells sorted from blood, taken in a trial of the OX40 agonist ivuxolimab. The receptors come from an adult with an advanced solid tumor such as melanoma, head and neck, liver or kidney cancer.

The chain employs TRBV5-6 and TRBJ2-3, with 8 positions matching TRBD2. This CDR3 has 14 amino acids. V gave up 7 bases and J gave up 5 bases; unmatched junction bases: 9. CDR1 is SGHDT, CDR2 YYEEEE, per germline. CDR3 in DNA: TGTGCCAGCGTAGCAGCGGGAGTGGGAGATACGCAGTATTTT. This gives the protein CASVAAGVGDTQYF.

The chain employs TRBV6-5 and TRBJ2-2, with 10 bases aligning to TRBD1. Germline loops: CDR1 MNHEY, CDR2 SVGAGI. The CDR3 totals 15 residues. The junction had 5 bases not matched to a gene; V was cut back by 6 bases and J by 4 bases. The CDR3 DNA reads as TGTGCCAGCAGGCACCGGGACAGGGGCACCGGGGAGCTGTTTTTT. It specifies CASRHRDRGTGELFF.

CDR3 sequence: CASSRSGGQGYEQYF. The CDR3 DNA reads TGTGCCAGCAGCCGCTCGGGAGGGCAGGGGTACGAGCAGTACTTC. The J gene is TRBJ2-7, the V gene TRBV7-2, with 8 bases identical to TRBD2. This CDR3 is 15 amino acids long. The V gene end was trimmed by 5 bases and the J gene end by 4 bases; junction bases not matched to a gene: 10. CDR1 and CDR2 (germline): SGHTA, FQGNSA.

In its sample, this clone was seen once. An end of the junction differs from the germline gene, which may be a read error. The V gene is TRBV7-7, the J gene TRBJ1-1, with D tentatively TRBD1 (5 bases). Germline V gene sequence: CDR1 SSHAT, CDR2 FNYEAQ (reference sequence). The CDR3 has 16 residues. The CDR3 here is CASSLGNESRDTEAFF. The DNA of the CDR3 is TGTGCTAGCAGCTTAGGGAATGAGTCCAGGGACACTGAAGCTTTCTTT.

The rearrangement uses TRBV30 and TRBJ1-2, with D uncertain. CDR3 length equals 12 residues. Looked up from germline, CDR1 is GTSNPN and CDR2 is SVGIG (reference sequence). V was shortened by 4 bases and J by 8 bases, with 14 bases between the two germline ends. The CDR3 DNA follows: TGTGCCTGGACCACGGGAGCCGGGGGCTACACCTTC. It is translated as CAWTTGAGGYTF.

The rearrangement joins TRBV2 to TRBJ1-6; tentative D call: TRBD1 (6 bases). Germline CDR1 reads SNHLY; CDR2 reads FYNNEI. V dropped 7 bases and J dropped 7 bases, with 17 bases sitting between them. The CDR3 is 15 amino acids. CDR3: CASTEGGWENSPLHF. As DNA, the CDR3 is TGTGCCAGCACCGAGGGGGGTTGGGAGAATTCACCCCTCCACTTT.

In DNA, the CDR3 is TGTGCCAGCAGTTCGTACTTTGGGGTTTTCGGTCGGTACGAGCAGTACTTC. It encodes CASSSYFGVFGRYEQYF. V and J are TRBV27 and TRBJ2-7; D call uncertain. Germline CDR1 reads MNHEY; CDR2 reads SMNVEV (reference sequence). There are 17 residues in the CDR3. The V gene lost 4 bases and the J gene lost 4 bases, with 23 bases spanning the gap.

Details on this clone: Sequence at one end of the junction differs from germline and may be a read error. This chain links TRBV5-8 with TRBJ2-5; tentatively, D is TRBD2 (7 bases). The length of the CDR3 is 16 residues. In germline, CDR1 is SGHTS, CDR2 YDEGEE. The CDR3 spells CASSLATRGGVATQNF. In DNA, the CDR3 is TGTGCCAGCAGCTTGGCCACAAGAGGGGGGGTGGCGACCCAGAACTTC.

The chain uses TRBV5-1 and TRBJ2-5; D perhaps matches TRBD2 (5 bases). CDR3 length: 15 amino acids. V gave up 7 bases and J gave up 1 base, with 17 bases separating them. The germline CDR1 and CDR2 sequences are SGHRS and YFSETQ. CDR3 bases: TGCGCCAGCTGTGCTGACGGACTTGTCCAAGAGACCCAGTACTTC. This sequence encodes CASCADGLVQETQYF.

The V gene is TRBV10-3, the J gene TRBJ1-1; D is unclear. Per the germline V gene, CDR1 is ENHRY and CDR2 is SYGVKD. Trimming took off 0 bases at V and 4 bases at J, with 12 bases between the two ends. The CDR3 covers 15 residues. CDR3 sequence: CAISESGGGSTEAFF. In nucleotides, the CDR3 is TGTGCCATCAGTGAGTCGGGAGGCGGATCCACTGAAGCTTTCTTT.

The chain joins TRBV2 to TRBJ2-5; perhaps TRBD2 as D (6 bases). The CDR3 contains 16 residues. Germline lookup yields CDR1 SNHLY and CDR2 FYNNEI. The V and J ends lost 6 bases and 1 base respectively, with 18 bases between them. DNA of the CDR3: TGTGCCAGCAGCTCGGGCACTAGCACCTTCCAAGAGACCCAGTACTTC. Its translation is CASSSGTSTFQETQYF.

CDR3 DNA sequence: TGCGCCAGCAGCCCACCCTCCTACGAGCAGTACTTC. Translating it yields CASSPPSYEQYF. V usage is TRBV5-1 and J usage is TRBJ2-7; no definite D call. Trimming removed 4 bases at V and 0 bases at J, with 5 bases between. The CDR3 totals 12 residues. Germline V gives CDR1 SGHRS, CDR2 YFSETQ.

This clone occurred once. Here the CDR3 DNA reads TGTGCCAGCAGCTTAGGACCCAGCGGGGGATCAGATACGCAGTATTTT. This sequence encodes CASSLGPSGGSDTQYF. The chain is built from TRBV11-3 and TRBJ2-3, with 8 nucleotides matching TRBD2. CDR3 size: 16 residues. Germline-derived CDR1 and CDR2 are SGHNT and YENEEA. The V and J ends lost 1 base and 4 bases, in that order; junction bases with no gene match: 7. Full variable domain (rest looked up from reference TRBV11-3 and TRBJ2-3): EAGVVQSPRYKIIEKKQPVAFWCNPISGHNTLYWYLQNLGQGPELLIRYENEEAVDDSQLPKDRFSAERLKGVDSTLKIQPAELGDSAVYLCASSLGPSGGSDTQYFGPGTRLTVL.

The CDR3: CASSPSPGPQETQYF. For the CDR3, the DNA is TGTGCCAGCAGCCCTTCACCGGGGCCCCAAGAGACCCAGTACTTC. V usage is TRBV11-1 and J usage is TRBJ2-5; either TRBD1 or TRBD2 may supply D (5 bases each). Trimming stripped 5 bases from V and 1 base from J, with 14 bases between. CDR1 and CDR2 from the germline V gene are SGHAT and FQDESV (reference sequence). The CDR3 consists of 15 residues.

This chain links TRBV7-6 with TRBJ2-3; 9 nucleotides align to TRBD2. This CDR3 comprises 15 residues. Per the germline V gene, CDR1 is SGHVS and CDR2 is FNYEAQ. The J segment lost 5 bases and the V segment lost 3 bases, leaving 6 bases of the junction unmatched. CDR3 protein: CASSFRAGGRDTQYF. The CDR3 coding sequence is TGTGCCAGCAGCTTTAGGGCGGGGGGGCGAGATACGCAGTATTTT. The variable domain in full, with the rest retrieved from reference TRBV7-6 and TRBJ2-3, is GAGVSQSPRYKVTKRGQDVALRCDPISGHVSLYWYRQALGQGPEFLTYFNYEAQQDKSGLPNDRFSAERPEGSISTLTIQRTEQRDSAMYRCASSFRAGGRDTQYFGPGTRLTVL.

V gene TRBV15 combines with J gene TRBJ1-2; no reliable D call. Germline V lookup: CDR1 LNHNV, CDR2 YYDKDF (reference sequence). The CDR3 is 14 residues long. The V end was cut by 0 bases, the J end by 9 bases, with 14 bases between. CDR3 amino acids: CATSREGGGGSYTF. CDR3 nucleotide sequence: TGTGCCACCAGCAGAGAAGGCGGCGGAGGGAGCTACACCTTC.

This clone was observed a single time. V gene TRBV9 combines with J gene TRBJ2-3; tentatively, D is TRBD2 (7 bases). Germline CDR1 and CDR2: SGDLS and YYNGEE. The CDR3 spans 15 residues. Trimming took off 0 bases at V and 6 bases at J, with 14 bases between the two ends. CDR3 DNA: TGTGCCAGCAGCGTAGGCGGCGGGGGCGTTGATACGCAGTATTTT. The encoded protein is CASSVGGGGVDTQYF.

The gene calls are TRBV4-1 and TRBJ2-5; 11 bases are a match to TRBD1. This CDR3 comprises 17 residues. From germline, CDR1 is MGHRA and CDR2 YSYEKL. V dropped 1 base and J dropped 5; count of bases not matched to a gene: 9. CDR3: CASSQGSGQGAWETQYF. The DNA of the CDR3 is TGCGCCAGCAGCCAAGGATCCGGACAGGGGGCTTGGGAGACCCAGTACTTC.

CDR3 region: CASSQEGLGRSEKLFF. The CDR3 coding sequence is TGTGCCAGCAGCCAAGAAGGACTCGGGAGGAGTGAAAAACTGTTTTTT. The chain couples TRBV4-2 to TRBJ1-4, with D unclear. CDR3 size: 16 residues. Germline V gives CDR1 LGHNA, CDR2 YNFKEQ. The V and J ends lost 0 bases and 7 bases respectively, with 15 bases between them.

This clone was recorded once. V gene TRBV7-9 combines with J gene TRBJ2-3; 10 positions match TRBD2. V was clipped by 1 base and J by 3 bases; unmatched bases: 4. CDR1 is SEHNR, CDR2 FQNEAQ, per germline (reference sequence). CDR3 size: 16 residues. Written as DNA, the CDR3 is TGTGCCAGCAGCTTAGTAGCGGGAGGTCGGACAGATACGCAGTATTTT. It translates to CASSLVAGGRTDTQYF.

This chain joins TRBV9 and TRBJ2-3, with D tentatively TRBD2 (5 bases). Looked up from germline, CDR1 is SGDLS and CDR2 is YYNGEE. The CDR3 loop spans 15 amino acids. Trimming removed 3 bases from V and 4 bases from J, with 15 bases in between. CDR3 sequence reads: CASSAGSFSADTQYF. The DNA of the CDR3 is TGTGCCAGCAGCGCGGGATCGTTTAGCGCAGATACGCAGTATTTT.

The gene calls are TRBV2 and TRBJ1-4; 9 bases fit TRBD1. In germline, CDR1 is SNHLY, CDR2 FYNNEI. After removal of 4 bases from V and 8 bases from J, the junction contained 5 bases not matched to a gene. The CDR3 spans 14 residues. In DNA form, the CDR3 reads TGTGCCAGCAGTGTACAGGGGGCAGGGGAAAAACTGTTTTTT. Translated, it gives CASSVQGAGEKLFF.

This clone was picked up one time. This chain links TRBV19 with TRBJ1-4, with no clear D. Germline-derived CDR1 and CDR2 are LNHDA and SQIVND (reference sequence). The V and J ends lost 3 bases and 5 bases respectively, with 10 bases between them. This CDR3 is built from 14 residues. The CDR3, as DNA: TGTGCCAGTAGTATGGATTTCACAAATGAAAAACTGTTTTTT. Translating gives CASSMDFTNEKLFF.

The CDR3 sequence is CASSYSKYSENIQYF. CDR3 coding DNA: TGTGCCAGCAGTTACTCGAAGTACAGCGAAAACATTCAGTACTTC. This chain joins TRBV6-6 and TRBJ2-4, with D unclear. Germline V gives CDR1 MNHNY, CDR2 SVGAGI (reference sequence). The CDR3 length is 15 residues. Trimming pared 0 bases from V and 5 bases from J, leaving 11 bases between.

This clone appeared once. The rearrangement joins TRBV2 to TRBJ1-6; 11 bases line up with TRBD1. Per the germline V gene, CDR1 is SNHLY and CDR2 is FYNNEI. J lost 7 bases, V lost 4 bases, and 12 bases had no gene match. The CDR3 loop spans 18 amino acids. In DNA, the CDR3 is TGTGCCAGCAGTGTAAGGACAGGGGGCGCCTCTGGGAATTCACCCCTCCACTTT. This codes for CASSVRTGGASGNSPLHF.

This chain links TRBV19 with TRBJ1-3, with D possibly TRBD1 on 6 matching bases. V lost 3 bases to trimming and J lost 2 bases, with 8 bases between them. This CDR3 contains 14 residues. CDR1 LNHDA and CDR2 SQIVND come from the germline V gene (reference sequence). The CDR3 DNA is TGTGCCAGTAGTATTGACAGGACTGGAAACACCATATATTTT. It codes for CASSIDRTGNTIYF.